This T cell receptor beta chain originates from a study of blood T cell repertoires in COVID-19. Data came from immunoSEQ multiplex PCR; TCRdb stores just in-frame clones and leaves some out. The sample holds 330,000 or so clones, more than 85% seen once. CDR3 length: 15 residues. V lost 2 bases and J lost 8; bases outside the gene matches: 9. Germline values: CDR1 SQVTM, CDR2 ANQGSEA. The study drew participants aged about 18 to 95 years from some 25 US areas. This chain links TRBV29-1 with TRBJ2-1, with TRBD2 matching over 10 bases. The specimen sequenced was PBMCs or T cells enriched from blood (not recorded which). This TCR was recovered from a woman aged 25-40 years who had recovered from COVID-19. CDR3 in DNA: TGCAGCGTTGAAAGTACTAGCGGGGTCGGGGATGAGCAGTTCTTC. Amino acids: CSVESTSGVGDEQFF.